Each of the 14 T cell receptor beta chains below was sequenced from the same sample in a study of shared clonotypes between healthy human individuals. CD45RO-negative, CCR7-positively selected cells formed the naive CD8 fraction, excluding terminally differentiated effector memory CD45RA+ cells. Profiled with immunoSEQ multiplex PCR; TCRdb holds only in-frame clones, not every one. The sample lists under 1 million clones, about 96% occurring once. The sequenced sample consisted of naive CD8+ T cells sorted from blood. These receptors were obtained from a man younger than 45 in good health.

This chain joins TRBV4-1 and TRBJ2-7, with 7 bases aligning to TRBD1. There are 16 residues in the CDR3. Germline assignment: CDR1 MGHRA and CDR2 YSYEKL. The ends lost 0 bases at V and 3 bases at J; junction bases unmatched: 8. The CDR3 DNA is TGCGCCAGCAGCCAAGATCGACCGGGACAGTACTACGAGCAGTACTTC. Its translation: CASSQDRPGQYYEQYF.

V usage is TRBV4-1 and J usage is TRBJ2-3; 9 bases match TRBD2. The germline gives CDR1 MGHRA, CDR2 YSYEKL. CDR3 length: 16 residues. Unmatched junction bases numbered 6, after V lost 1 base and J lost 4 bases. The CDR3 bases are TGCGCCAGCAGCCAAGCGGTTAGCGGGAGCCCAGATACGCAGTATTTT. This translates into CASSQAVSGSPDTQYF.

This sequence joins TRBV2 and TRBJ1-1; TRBD1 aligns across 10 bases. This CDR3 region has 16 residues. Germline-derived CDR1 and CDR2 are SNHLY and FYNNEI. The trim removed 8 bases at V and 1 base at J, leaving 10 bases unmatched. CDR3 loop: CASLDRDRGANTEAFF. Here the CDR3 DNA reads TGTGCCAGCTTGGACCGGGACAGGGGCGCGAACACTGAAGCTTTCTTT.

V usage is TRBV5-6 and J usage is TRBJ1-4, with D possibly TRBD1 on 5 matching bases. The germline gives CDR1 SGHDT, CDR2 YYEEEE. The CDR3 has 15 residues. The germline V and J ends were trimmed by 4 bases and 8 bases, with 18 bases remaining between them. CDR3: CASSGVGGGGEKLFF. In DNA form, the CDR3 reads TGTGCCAGCAGCGGAGTAGGCGGGGGAGGCGAAAAACTGTTTTTT.

The chain couples TRBV27 to TRBJ2-1, with 7 bases matching TRBD2. Germline-derived CDR1 and CDR2 are MNHEY and SMNVEV (reference sequence). The V and J ends lost 3 bases and 7 bases, in that order; junction bases with no gene match: 15. CDR3 length: 17 amino acids. The CDR3 coding sequence is TGTGCCAGCAGTTTGGTAATCGGGAGGCCCTCGAGGAATGAGCAGTTCTTC. Translation gives CASSLVIGRPSRNEQFF.

The genes are TRBV11-3 and TRBJ2-1, with D uncertain. The length of the CDR3 is 12 residues. Germline lookup yields CDR1 SGHNT and CDR2 YENEEA. V lost 5 bases and J 4 bases, leaving 6 bases between the germline ends. The CDR3 DNA sequence: TGTGCCAGCAGCCAACAGTACAATGAGCAGTTCTTC. It encodes CASSQQYNEQFF.

This clone has just one count. The rearrangement uses TRBV19 and TRBJ2-7; a weak D match, TRBD2 (6 bases). The germline V and J ends were trimmed by 5 bases and 3 bases, with 14 bases remaining between them. The CDR3 contains 14 residues. Germline V gene lookup returns CDR1 LNHDA and CDR2 SQIVND (reference sequence). Here the CDR3 reads CASSLRDAGYEQYF. The CDR3 DNA is TGTGCCAGTAGTTTGCGGGACGCCGGCTACGAGCAGTACTTC.

The chain joins TRBV9 to TRBJ2-1; tentatively, D is TRBD1 or TRBD2 (6 bases each). CDR3 length: 14 residues. V was pared by 3 bases and J by 5 bases, with 12 bases between. Germline lookup yields CDR1 SGDLS and CDR2 YYNGEE. The CDR3 reads CASSGGGTNNEQFF. CDR3 nucleotides: TGTGCCAGCAGCGGGGGCGGGACAAACAATGAGCAGTTCTTC. Full variable domain (missing parts from reference TRBV9 and TRBJ2-1): DSGVTQTPKHLITATGQRVTLRCSPRSGDLSVYWYQQSLDQGLQFLIQYYNGEERAKGNILERFSAQQFPDLHSELNLSSLELGDSALYFCASSGGGTNNEQFFGPGTRLTVL.

Concerning this clone itself: A read error is the likely source, as a far larger clone sits one nucleotide away. V is TRBV11-2 and J is TRBJ2-7; 9 bases align to TRBD1. Looked up from germline, CDR1 is SGHAT and CDR2 is FQNNGV. Losses at the gene ends were 1 base for V and 1 base for J; bases not matched to a gene: 2. This CDR3 has 15 residues. CDR3 in amino acids: CASSLAGQGSYEQYF. CDR3 sequence (DNA): TGTGCCAGCAGCTTAGCCGGACAGGGGTCCTACGAGCAGTACTTC.

The chain has TRBV29-1 and TRBJ2-1; TRBD1 might be the D (6 bases). The V and J ends lost 6 bases and 6 bases respectively, with 12 bases between them. CDR3 length: 12 amino acids. Germline CDR1 and CDR2: SQVTM and ANQGSEA. In DNA form, the CDR3 reads TGCAGCGTCCAGGGGCTAGGCAATGAGCAGTTCTTC. It codes for CSVQGLGNEQFF.

V and J are TRBV7-9 and TRBJ2-5; D unclear. V lost 4 bases and J lost 4, with 13 bases in between. The V gene's germline CDR1 is SEHNR and CDR2 FQNEAQ (reference sequence). The CDR3 length is 14 residues. The CDR3 loop is CASSSRLGTETQYF. Here the CDR3 DNA reads TGTGCCAGCAGCTCCAGACTGGGAACAGAGACCCAGTACTTC.

The genes are TRBV28 and TRBJ2-1; 9 nucleotides align to TRBD1. V gave up 6 bases and J gave up 6 bases; unmatched junction bases: 9. The CDR3 spans 15 residues. Per germline, CDR1 MDHEN and CDR2 SYDVKM. CDR3 sequence (DNA): TGTGCCAGCAGCCCGGACAGGGGTGGCGGCAATGAGCAGTTCTTC. Its protein product is CASSPDRGGGNEQFF.

The V call is TRBV4-1, the J call TRBJ1-5; D might be TRBD1 (6 bases). Trimming took 1 base from V and 5 from J, leaving 9 bases between them. The CDR3 loop spans 14 amino acids. The germline V gene has CDR1 MGHRA and CDR2 YSYEKL. The CDR3 DNA is TGCGCCAGCAGCCAAGTACAGGGACATCAGCCCCAGCATTTT. This translates into CASSQVQGHQPQHF.

This clone was recorded once. V is TRBV29-1 and J is TRBJ1-5; the D gene is possibly TRBD1 (5 bases). Looked up from germline, CDR1 is SQVTM and CDR2 is ANQGSEA. This CDR3 is 13 amino acids long. V was trimmed by 6 bases and J by 1 base, leaving 10 bases between them. The CDR3 region is CSVWDGSNQPQHF. The CDR3 DNA follows: TGCAGCGTGTGGGACGGGAGCAATCAGCCCCAGCATTTT.